This T cell receptor (beta chain) originates from a study of CD8 T cells in Susac syndrome (dated by TCRdb to about 2019). Some background on the complete study: Whether CD8+ T cell activation and differentiation in Susac syndrome was antigen driven was tested using repertoire sequencing.

V ends up 2 bases short and J 6 bases short, with an unmatched junction base count of 4. The CDR3 starts with the cysteine, ends with the phenylalanine, and has 13 residues. The entry retains the CDR3 DNA only, 39 bases that are in frame from base 1. Peripheral blood CD8+ and CD4+ T cells from healthy donors, Susac syndrome patients and multiple sclerosis patients were profiled using high-throughput TCR beta sequencing. The multiple sclerosis controls were treatment-naive patients whose relapsing-remitting disease, either stable or active, fulfilled the revised McDonald criteria. CD8+ TEMRA cells were enriched by FACS, while bulk CD8+ and CD4+ T cells were purified by magnetic negative isolation. Blood was collected in EDTA tubes and processed within 24 hours, with PBMCs isolated through density gradient centrifugation. PBMCs intended for TCR sequencing were cryopreserved in liquid nitrogen and were subsequently thawed in a 37 degrees C water bath. The sorted or isolated CD4+, CD8+ and CD8+ TEMRA cells had a purity of 90% or higher.

Comments on this clonotype: It has no known antigen specificity. Qualities for individual bases were not recorded, and no much larger clone is one base off.

RNA was extracted with the RNeasy kit and roughly 0.5 to 1 ug was reverse transcribed using random hexamers. TCR beta CDR3 regions were amplified with the immunoSEQ multiplex PCR assay covering 54 Vbeta and 13 Jbeta segments. Bias from PCR amplification was corrected by using a synthetic template baseline for primer optimization and for computational correction. Per the source publication's procedure: Only productive sequences were kept, with reads annotated to V, D and J genes according to IMGT and analyzed in immunoSEQ Analyzer. Clonality was calculated as one minus the Shannon entropy normalized by log2 of the number of productive unique sequences. For each patient and control, public and private clones were evaluated among the 100 most prevalent clones. A clone was defined as Susac-specific if it was absent from the healthy and MS cohorts, from about 1,100 published viral clones and from other ImmuneACCESS disease sequences. The public reads were run again by TCRdb, first through fastp at Q25 and then through MiXCR, and only productive beta chains were kept. Each CDR3 protein gets just one entry, which takes the most common genes and DNA from the rows behind it. TCRdb's processing, not the authors', yielded these V and J calls. This sample has 200,000 to 250,000 distinct CDR3 sequences in its table, and 95% of those were observed once. The leading ten clones occupy 0.085% to 0.1% of the sample.

Here is what the overall study found, with its caveats: The TCR sequencing and HLA analysis was acknowledged to have included a relatively small number of individuals.

The sequenced material came from CD4+ T cells from PBMCs. This sequence uses TRBV23-1 and TRBJ2-7; 7 central nucleotides agree with TRBD1. TRBV23-1 is recorded as an ORF, its role being uncertain. This clonotype was sampled from a human donor with multiple sclerosis. The DNA sequence follows: TGCGCCAGCAGTCAAGACAACAGGGGCGAGCAGTACTTC. It codes for CASSQDNRGEQYF.